This TCR beta chain stems from a study of T cells expressing NK-cell markers. About the study: It was sorted CD3+CD56-NKG2C+, CD3+CD56+NKG2C- and CD3+CD56+NKG2C+ T cells that provided the TCR beta repertoires. Study-wide points: Dominant NKG2C+ clonotypes were found to form roughly 1.0-7.0% of CD8+ T cells in roughly 6 donors.

As concerns this clonotype: No antigen is known for it.

The length of the CDR3 is 18 residues. CDR1 SGHAT and CDR2 FQDESV come from the germline V gene (reference sequence). Template switching by 5'RACE with UMIs generated the TCR beta cDNA. TCRdb reanalyzed the 5' RACE reads, giving one entry per CDR3 protein sequence and no DNA. The sample totals about 170,000 distinct CDR3 sequences. The sample comprised blood T cells: a sorted CD56 or NKG2C T cell subset, CD4+ or CD8+ T cells, or bulk PBMC T cells (not recorded which). The chain couples TRBV11-1 to TRBJ2-5; TCRdb indicates TRBD2, and absent DNA this call remains unverified. The clonotype originates from a man aged 18-75 years in good health. CDR3 protein: CASSLMRTSGKDGETQYF.